This TCR beta chain was recorded in a study of response to subunit inactivated influenza vaccine. Study-level results: After each seasonal influenza vaccination, few new T cells are recruited, the authors suggested.

In TCRdb, the RT-PCR reads were re-called with MiXCR into one record per CDR3 protein. This sample has about 540,000 distinct CDR3 sequences, with around 15% found just once. This clonotype was counted at least ten times. Its antigen is not identified. This CDR3 has 14 amino acids. Per germline, CDR1 SGHTA and CDR2 FQGNSA. V lost 5 bases to trimming and J lost 3 bases, with 14 bases between them. Specimen: PBMCs from blood, collected approximately 12 days after vaccination. The TCR sequence derives from a man aged 45-65 years who received an inactivated influenza vaccine. The chain joins TRBV7-2 to TRBJ2-7; D is unclear. The CDR3 DNA follows: TGTGCCAGCAGCCAAAACCCGCTAGGCTACGAGCAGTACTTC. Its protein product is CASSQNPLGYEQYF. Combining the CDR3 with reference TRBV7-2 and TRBJ2-7 gives the whole variable domain GAGVSQSPSNKVTEKGKDVELRCDPISGHTALYWYRQSLGQGLEFLIYFQGNSAPDKSGLPSDRFSAERTGGSVSTLTIQRTQQEDSAVYLCASSQNPLGYEQYFGPGTRLTVT.